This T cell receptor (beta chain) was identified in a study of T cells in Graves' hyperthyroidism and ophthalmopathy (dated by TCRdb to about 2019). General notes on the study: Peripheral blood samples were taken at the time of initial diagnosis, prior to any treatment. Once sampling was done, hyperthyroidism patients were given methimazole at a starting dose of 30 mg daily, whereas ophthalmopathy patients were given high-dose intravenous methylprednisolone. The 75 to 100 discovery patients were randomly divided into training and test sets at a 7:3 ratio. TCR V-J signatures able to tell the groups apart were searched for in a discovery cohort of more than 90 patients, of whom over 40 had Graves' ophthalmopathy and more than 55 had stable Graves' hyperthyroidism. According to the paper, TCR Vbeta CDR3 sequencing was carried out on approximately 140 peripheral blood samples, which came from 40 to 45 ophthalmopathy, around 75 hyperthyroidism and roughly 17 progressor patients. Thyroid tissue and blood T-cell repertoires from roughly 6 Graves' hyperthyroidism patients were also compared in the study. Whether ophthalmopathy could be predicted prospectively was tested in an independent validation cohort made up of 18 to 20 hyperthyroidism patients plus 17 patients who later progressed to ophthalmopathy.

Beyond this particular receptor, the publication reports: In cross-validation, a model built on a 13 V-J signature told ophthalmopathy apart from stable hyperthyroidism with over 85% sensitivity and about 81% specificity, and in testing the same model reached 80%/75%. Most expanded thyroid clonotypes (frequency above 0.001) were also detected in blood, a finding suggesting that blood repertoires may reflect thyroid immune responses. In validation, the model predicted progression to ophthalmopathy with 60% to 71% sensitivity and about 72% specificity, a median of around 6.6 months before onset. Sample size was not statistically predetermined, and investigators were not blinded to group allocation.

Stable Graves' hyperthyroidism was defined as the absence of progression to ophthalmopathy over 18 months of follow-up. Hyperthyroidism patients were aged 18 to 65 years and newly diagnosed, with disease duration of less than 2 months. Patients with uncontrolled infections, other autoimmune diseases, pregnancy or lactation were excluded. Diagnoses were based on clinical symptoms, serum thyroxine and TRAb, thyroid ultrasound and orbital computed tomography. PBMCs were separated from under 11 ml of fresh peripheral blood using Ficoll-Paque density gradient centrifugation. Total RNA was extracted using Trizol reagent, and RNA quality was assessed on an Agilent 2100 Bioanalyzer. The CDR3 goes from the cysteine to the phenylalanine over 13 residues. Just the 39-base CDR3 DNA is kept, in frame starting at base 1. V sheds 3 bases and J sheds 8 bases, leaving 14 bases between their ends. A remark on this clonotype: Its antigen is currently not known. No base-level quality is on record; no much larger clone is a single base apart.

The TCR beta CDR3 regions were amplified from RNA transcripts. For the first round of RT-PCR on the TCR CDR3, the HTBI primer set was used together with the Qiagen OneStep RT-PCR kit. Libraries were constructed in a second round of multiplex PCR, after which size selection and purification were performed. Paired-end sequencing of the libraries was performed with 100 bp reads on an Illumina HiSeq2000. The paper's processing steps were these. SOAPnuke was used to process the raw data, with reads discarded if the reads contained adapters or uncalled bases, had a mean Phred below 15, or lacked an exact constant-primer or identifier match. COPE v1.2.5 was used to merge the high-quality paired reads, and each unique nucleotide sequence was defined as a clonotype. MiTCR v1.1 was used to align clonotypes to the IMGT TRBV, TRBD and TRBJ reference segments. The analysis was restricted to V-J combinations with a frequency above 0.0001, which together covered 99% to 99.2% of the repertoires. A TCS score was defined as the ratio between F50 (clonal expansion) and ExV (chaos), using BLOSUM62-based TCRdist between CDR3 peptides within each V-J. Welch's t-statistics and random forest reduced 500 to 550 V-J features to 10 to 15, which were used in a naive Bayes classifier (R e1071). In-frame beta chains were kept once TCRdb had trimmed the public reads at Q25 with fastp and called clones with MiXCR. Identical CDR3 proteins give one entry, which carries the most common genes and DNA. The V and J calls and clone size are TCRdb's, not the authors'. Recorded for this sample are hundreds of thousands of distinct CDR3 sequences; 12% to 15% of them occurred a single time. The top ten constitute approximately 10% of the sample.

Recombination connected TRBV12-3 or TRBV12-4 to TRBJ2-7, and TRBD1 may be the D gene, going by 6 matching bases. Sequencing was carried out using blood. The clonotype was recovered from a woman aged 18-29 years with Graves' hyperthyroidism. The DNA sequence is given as TGTGCCAGCAGTTTTGGGGGCGCCTTGAAGCAGTACTTC. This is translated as CASSFGGALKQYF.